This is a list of T cell receptor beta chains from one sample in a study of T cells in Graves' hyperthyroidism and ophthalmopathy. TCRdb re-called the multiplex PCR reads through MiXCR, storing one row per CDR3 protein. In the table there are approximately 690,000 distinct CDR3 sequences, more than 12% of which are singletons. The sequencing input was blood. The receptors come from a woman aged 45-65 years with Graves' ophthalmopathy. The CDR3 runs from the conserved cysteine through the conserved F or W. The D gene is left open where the match is weak. The size entry is marked missing in some rows and otherwise reads once, few, many or a size class.

CASSLLASGLYNEQFF	TGTGCCAGCAGTTTATTGGCTAGCGGACTTTACAATGAGCAGTTCTTC	few	TRBD2	TRBV27	TRBJ2-1
CAWSDVTGINTEAFF	TGTGCCTGGAGTGACGTGACAGGGATCAACACTGAAGCTTTCTTT	many	TRBD1	TRBV30	TRBJ1-1
CASSLKGFSGDANTGELFF	TGTGCCAGCAGTTTAAAAGGTTTTAGCGGAGACGCGAACACCGGGGAGCTGTTTTTT	many	NA	TRBV27	TRBJ2-2
CSVEMLNTDTQYF	TGCAGCGTTGAAATGTTAAACACAGATACGCAGTATTTT	NA	NA	TRBV29-1	TRBJ2-3
CSARDSLPETSEQYF	TGCAGTGCTAGAGATAGTCTACCAGAAACTAGCGAGCAGTACTTC	few	NA	TRBV20-1	TRBJ2-7
CASSQNPWGARTEAFF	TGTGCCAGCAGCCAAAACCCTTGGGGGGCGCGGACTGAAGCTTTCTTT	many	NA	TRBV14	TRBJ1-1
CASSLAFAGANYGYTF	TGTGCCAGCAGCTTAGCTTTTGCAGGGGCTAACTATGGCTACACCTTC	many	NA	TRBV7-8	TRBJ1-2
CASRSSGRHEKLFF	TGTGCCAGCAGATCCTCGGGACGACACGAAAAACTGTTTTTT	many	NA	TRBV6-2/TRBV6-3	TRBJ1-4
CASSISGVSTDTQYF	TGTGCCAGTAGTATCAGCGGAGTTAGCACAGATACGCAGTATTTT	few	NA	TRBV19	TRBJ2-3
CASSYSRVSGELFF	TGTGCCAGCAGTTACTCGCGTGTCTCCGGGGAGCTGTTTTTT	few	NA	TRBV6-5	TRBJ2-2
CASSRQGEAFF	TGTGCCAGCAGTCGACAGGGAGAAGCTTTCTTT	many	TRBD1	TRBV14	TRBJ1-1
CASSTRIPGVSGSYNEQFF	TGTGCCAGCAGCACCCGGATCCCTGGGGTAAGCGGCTCCTACAATGAGCAGTTCTTC	NA	NA	TRBV11-2	TRBJ2-1
CASTSPGRGNEQFF	TGTGCCAGCACCAGTCCGGGACGGGGAAATGAGCAGTTCTTC	many	NA	TRBV28	TRBJ2-1
CASSQGDSTGELFF	TGTGCCAGCAGCCAAGGGGATAGCACCGGGGAGCTGTTTTTT	NA	NA	TRBV4-2	TRBJ2-2
CASSPPVLGVRRAVQFF	TGTGCCAGCTCACCACCGGTATTAGGGGTTAGGAGGGCAGTGCAGTTCTTC	many	NA	TRBV18	TRBJ2-1
CASSRGRQGGYYEQYF	TGCGCCAGCAGCCGGGGTCGCCAGGGGGGCTACTACGAGCAGTACTTC	NA	NA	TRBV4-3	TRBJ2-7
CASSETGLAYEQYF	TGTGCCAGCAGTGAAACAGGGCTCGCCTACGAGCAGTACTTC	many	NA	TRBV2	TRBJ2-7
CASSPLGGSSDTEAFF	TGCGCCAGCAGCCCCCTTGGGGGTTCTTCTGACACTGAAGCTTTCTTT	NA	NA	TRBV5-1	TRBJ1-1
CASSLIRGTGGNEQFF	TGTGCCAGCAGCTTAATTCGGGGGACAGGGGGCAATGAGCAGTTCTTC	many	TRBD1	TRBV7-3	TRBJ2-1
CASSPRGLAGDRGNEQFF	TGTGCCAGCAGCCCGAGGGGACTAGCGGGAGATAGGGGCAATGAGCAGTTCTTC	many	TRBD2	TRBV7-3	TRBJ2-1
CASSARSGANVLTF	TGTGCCAGCAGTGCGCGTTCTGGGGCCAACGTCCTGACTTTC	many	NA	TRBV28	TRBJ2-6
CASNRLGDTQYF	TGTGCCAGCAACAGGCTTGGAGATACGCAGTATTTT	many	NA	TRBV2	TRBJ2-3
CSARDPGSVVAGQVVYTDTQYF	TGCAGTGCTAGAGATCCCGGCTCGGTGGTAGCGGGACAGGTCGTCTATACCGATACGCAGTATTTT	many	NA	TRBV20-1	TRBJ2-3
CASNEQGGGELFF	TGTGCCAGCAACGAGCAGGGTGGCGGGGAGCTGTTTTTT	NA	NA	TRBV2	TRBJ2-2
CASSLIPAGVQETQYF	TGTGCCAGCAGTTTAATCCCAGCGGGGGTTCAAGAGACCCAGTACTTC	many	TRBD2	TRBV28	TRBJ2-5
CASSSGWGTNYGYTF	TGTGCCAGCAGTTCGGGCTGGGGCACTAACTATGGCTACACCTTC	many	NA	TRBV12-3/TRBV12-4	TRBJ1-2
CATRRGASFSTGELFF	TGTGCCACTCGACGTGGAGCTAGCTTTTCCACCGGGGAGCTGTTTTTT	many	NA	TRBV27	TRBJ2-2
CASRTTLNEQFF	TGTGCCAGCAGGACTACCCTCAATGAGCAGTTCTTC	many	NA	TRBV7-8	TRBJ2-1
CASSPPTRSEAFF	TGTGCCAGCTCACCACCGACCAGGAGTGAAGCTTTCTTT	many	NA	TRBV18	TRBJ1-1
CSAPIPGQVAYEQYF	TGCAGTGCTCCGATCCCCGGACAGGTAGCCTACGAGCAGTACTTC	many	TRBD1	TRBV20-1	TRBJ2-7
CASSLTSGRADEQYF	TGTGCCAGCAGTCTCACTAGCGGGAGGGCCGACGAGCAGTACTTC	many	TRBD2	TRBV12-3/TRBV12-4	TRBJ2-7
CSAGGWYEQYF	TGCAGTGCAGGAGGATGGTACGAGCAGTACTTC	many	NA	TRBV20-1	TRBJ2-7
CASSLLAGSSTDTQYF	TGTGCCAGCAGCCTTTTAGCGGGGTCTAGCACAGATACGCAGTATTTT	many	TRBD2	TRBV7-3	TRBJ2-3
CASSKLLRETQYF	TGTGCCAGCAGTAAACTATTGAGAGAGACCCAGTACTTC	NA	NA	TRBV12-3/TRBV12-4	TRBJ2-5
CSVATGGAETQYF	TGCAGCGTCGCTACAGGGGGCGCGGAGACCCAGTACTTC	NA	TRBD1	TRBV29-1	TRBJ2-5
CASSVTRRGYEQYF	TGTGCCAGCAGTGTGACTAGGAGGGGCTACGAGCAGTACTTC	many	NA	TRBV27	TRBJ2-7
CSVEGGRGGTEAFF	TGCAGCGTTGAAGGTGGCAGGGGAGGAACTGAAGCTTTCTTT	few	NA	TRBV29-1	TRBJ1-1
CSATEFEKLFF	TGCAGTGCTACGGAGTTTGAAAAACTGTTTTTT	many	NA	TRBV20-1	TRBJ1-4
CASSQAGQGGDEQFF	TGCGCCAGCAGCCAAGCGGGACAGGGTGGGGATGAGCAGTTCTTC	NA	TRBD1	TRBV4-3	TRBJ2-1
CATSDRVREQYF	TGTGCCACCAGCGACAGGGTCAGGGAGCAGTACTTC	NA	TRBD1	TRBV15	TRBJ2-7
CSARALAESTDTQYF	TGCAGTGCTAGGGCTCTAGCGGAAAGCACAGATACGCAGTATTTT	NA	TRBD2	TRBV20-1	TRBJ2-3
CSARVGGYEQYF	TGCAGTGCTAGAGTGGGAGGGTACGAGCAGTACTTC	many	TRBD2	TRBV20-1	TRBJ2-7
CASSSTGAMGELFF	TGTGCCAGCAGTTCGACTGGTGCTATGGGGGAGCTGTTTTTT	many	NA	TRBV12-3/TRBV12-4	TRBJ2-2
CASLGAGANVLTF	TGTGCCAGCCTAGGGGCTGGGGCCAACGTCCTGACTTTC	NA	NA	TRBV19	TRBJ2-6
CSATGLAGSGVNEQFF	TGCAGTGCCACCGGATTAGCGGGGAGCGGGGTCAATGAGCAGTTCTTC	many	TRBD2	TRBV20-1	TRBJ2-1
CASSAGTSGRRGTDTQYF	TGTGCCAGCAGCGCCGGGACTAGCGGGAGGAGGGGAACAGATACGCAGTATTTT	NA	TRBD2	TRBV5-4	TRBJ2-3
CASSQGVAGGQAKNIQYF	TGCGCCAGCAGCCAAGGGGTCGCGGGGGGGCAAGCCAAAAACATTCAGTACTTC	NA	TRBD2	TRBV4-1	TRBJ2-4
CASSLNTGAFTEAFF	TGTGCCAGCAGCTTAAACACAGGGGCATTCACTGAAGCTTTCTTT	few	TRBD1	TRBV7-3	TRBJ1-1